This paragraph reports one TCR beta chain. These data come from a study of T cell changes during pregnancy in multiple sclerosis. The table came from immunoSEQ multiplex PCR; TCRdb's copy has only in-frame clones and leaves some out. The top ten clones hold roughly 1.5% of a sample with 65,000 to 85,000 clones, approximately 90% of them seen once. The sequence derives from a female donor with multiple sclerosis, enrolled in a pregnancy study. Here the sequenced sample was peripheral blood, taken in the third trimester of pregnancy.

The CDR3 is CASSESTAGQPQHF. CDR3 sequence (DNA): TGCGCCAGCAGTGAGTCAACGGCGGGGCAGCCCCAGCATTTT. The chain joins TRBV10-2 to TRBJ1-5; D is undetermined. The V end lost 0 bases, the J end lost 7 bases, and 10 bases lay between the germline ends. Germline CDR1 WSHSY, CDR2 SAAADI. The CDR3 runs 14 residues.